This T cell receptor beta chain originates from a study of T cell responses to AZD1222 COVID-19 vaccine. Findings and caveats of the study: Spike-specific TCRs gained breadth and depth after people received two AZD1222 doses. Recipients of AZD1222 seropositive at baseline numbered only 5 or 6. Of spike-specific TCRs, nearly half reportedly target regions left unmutated in variants.

In the case of this clone: As yet, its antigen is unknown.

The CDR3 is 14 residues long. In germline, CDR1 is MNHEY, CDR2 SVGEGT. V was cut by 4 bases and J by 4 bases, with 11 bases left in between. The method was immunoSEQ multiplex PCR; TCRdb's version includes in-frame clones alone and lacks a portion of them. The table has 100,000 to 120,000 clones, roughly 92% seen once. The TCR comes from an adult who received the AZD1222 COVID-19 vaccine. The sequenced sample was peripheral blood, obtained 28 days after the second AZD1222 dose. V is TRBV6-2 or TRBV6-3 and J is TRBJ2-1; D is uncertain. CDR3 nucleotide sequence: TGTGCCAGCAGTTTCGGCGGCGGTTACAATGAGCAGTTCTTC. It encodes CASSFGGGYNEQFF.